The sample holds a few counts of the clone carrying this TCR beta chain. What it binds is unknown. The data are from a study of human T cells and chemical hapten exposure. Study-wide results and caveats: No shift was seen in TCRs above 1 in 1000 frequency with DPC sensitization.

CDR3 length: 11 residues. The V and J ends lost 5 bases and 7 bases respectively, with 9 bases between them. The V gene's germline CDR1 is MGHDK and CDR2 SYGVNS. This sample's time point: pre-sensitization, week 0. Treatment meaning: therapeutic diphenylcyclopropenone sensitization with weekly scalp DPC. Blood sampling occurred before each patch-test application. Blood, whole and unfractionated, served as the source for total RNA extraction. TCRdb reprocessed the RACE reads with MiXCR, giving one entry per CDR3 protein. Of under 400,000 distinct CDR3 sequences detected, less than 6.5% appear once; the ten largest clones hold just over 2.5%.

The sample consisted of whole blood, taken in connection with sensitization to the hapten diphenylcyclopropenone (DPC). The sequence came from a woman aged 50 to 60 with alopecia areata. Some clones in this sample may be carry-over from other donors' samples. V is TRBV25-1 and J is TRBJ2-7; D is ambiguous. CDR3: CASSRSGEQYF. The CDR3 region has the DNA TGTGCCAGCAGTAGGTCTGGGGAGCAGTACTTC.